Described below is a single T cell receptor beta chain sequence and its context. Trimming removed 5 bases from V and 0 bases from J; junction bases left unmatched: 5. The CDR3 extends over 16 amino acids. The germline CDR1 and CDR2 sequences are SEHNR and FQNEAQ (reference sequence). The entry originates in a study of blood T cell repertoires in COVID-19. Study at large: The United States, Italy and Spain were the sources of the acute and convalescent COVID-19 samples. Sample material is recorded as cDNA or gDNA derived from T cells, B-cell-depleted T cells, or PBMCs.

As originally analysed: Amplification of reference gene primers was used by the study to estimate nucleated cell counts. Libraries were prepared by immunoSEQ multiplex PCR; TCRdb keeps only in-frame clonotypes and omits some of them. D and trimming come from the DNA, and the V and J calls and clone size come from that table. The sample records under 250,000 clones, around 88% being singletons. The TCR comes from a man aged 50 to 59 with active or convalescent COVID-19. The chain links TRBV7-9 to TRBJ2-3; 10 positions agree with TRBD2. The material sequenced was peripheral blood. CDR3 protein: CASSVTSGLSTDTQYF. The CDR3 DNA is TGTGCCAGCAGCGTGACTAGCGGGCTAAGCACAGATACGCAGTATTTT. Drawing the rest from reference TRBV7-9 and TRBJ2-3, the complete variable domain is DTGVSQNPRHKITKRGQNVTFRCDPISEHNRLYWYRQTLGQGPEFLTYFQNEAQLEKSRLLSDRFSAERPKGSFSTLEIQRTEQGDSAMYLCASSVTSGLSTDTQYFGPGTRLTVL.